This T cell receptor beta chain was sequenced for a study of blood T cell repertoires in COVID-19 (dated by TCRdb to the early 2020s). Background on the whole study: Samples covering the acute and convalescent phases of COVID-19 were provided by collaborators in the United States, Italy and Spain. The prospective study material was composed of cDNA or gDNA derived from T cells, B-cell-depleted T cells, or PBMCs. The dataset comprised deeply sampled blood TCRbeta repertoires from subjects exposed to, actively infected with, or recovered from COVID-19. A freely available public database, intended as a resource for researchers studying the immune response to SARS-CoV-2, is where the repertoires were released. Samples were obtained from the ongoing ImmuneRACE study (first 160 participants) and from approximately 1,200 subjects provided by 6 global collaborators. A de-identified subject ID, COVID-19 status, age in years and sex were almost always included in the sample metadata. HLA class I and class II types, where available, came from metadata supplied by the sample provider rather than from assay-based typing.

TCRbeta CDR3 regions were amplified from genomic DNA using the immunoSEQ Assay, a bias-controlled multiplex PCR. The authors processed their data as follows. The number of nucleated cells in each sample was estimated by amplification of reference gene primers within the assay. To quantify the absolute abundance of each unique TCRbeta CDR3 rearrangement, sequence reads were collapsed and filtered. For each sample, productive Simpson clonality was calculated as the square root of Simpson's diversity index over productive rearrangements. TCRdb carries this immuneACCESS record with in-frame sequences only. Its versions omit some clonotypes, under half of them owing to an unresolved V gene in the studies checked, with the rest unexplained. V and J calls and clone size are those listed in that table; D and trimming were worked out from the DNA. This sample lists 85,000 to 130,000 clones; about two thirds were detected once. The ten largest clones add up to 0.9% of the sample.

Whole blood was collected in K2EDTA tubes by collaborating institutions according to the institutions' own protocols. For TCRbeta analysis, collaborators shipped samples in one of three forms: frozen whole blood, isolated PBMCs, or DNA extracted from either of those sample types. Here is what the overall study found, with its caveats: How much clinical and demographic metadata was included differed by source and by participant, and the metadata was provided uncurated.

As regards this clone: The target of this receptor is not known. The record has no base qualities; no much larger clone is one base away.

Sequenced material: peripheral blood. This receptor was obtained from a human donor with acute or convalescent COVID-19. The donor label of this sample is uncertain.

The CDR3 sequence is CASSPDTGGADTQYF. The bases read TGTGCCAGCAGCCCGGATACGGGGGGCGCAGATACGCAGTATTTT. In this chain, TRBV7-9 is recombined with TRBJ2-3; the D region possibly corresponds to TRBD2 (7 bases align). Relative to germline, V is 5 bases shorter and J is 4 bases shorter, with 16 bases between their ends. There are 15 amino acids in the CDR3, from cysteine to phenylalanine inclusive. This entry keeps only the CDR3 DNA: 45 bases, framed from base 1. The germline V gene (reference sequence) sets CDR1 to SEHNR and CDR2 to FQNEAQ. The full variable domain, completed from the reference TRBV7-9 and TRBJ2-3 proteins outside the CDR3, reads DTGVSQNPRHKITKRGQNVTFRCDPISEHNRLYWYRQTLGQGPEFLTYFQNEAQLEKSRLLSDRFSAERPKGSFSTLEIQRTEQGDSAMYLCASSPDTGGADTQYFGPGTRLTVL.